The present T cell receptor (beta chain) was sequenced within a study of beta chain features in type 1 diabetes (dated by TCRdb to 2016 to 2018). Study-level background: Patients and healthy donors did not differ in mean age, gender distribution, total cell number or subset yield. A total of about 100,000,000 sorted cells were examined across all samples, and RNA yield correlated strongly with the number of cells per subset. The study compared TCRB repertoires of sorted circulating CD4+ T cell subsets between recently diagnosed type 1 diabetes patients and matched healthy donors. Whereas all 30 or so donors provided naive and central memory subsets, regulatory and stem cell-like memory subsets were isolated from just 8 patients and roughly 8 healthy donors.

The entire isolated RNA was reverse transcribed using the High Capacity cDNA Reverse Transcription Kit, and thus expressed TCRB transcripts were sequenced. Naive, central memory and regulatory T cell samples underwent deep immunoSEQ sequencing, averaging about 3.57 million total reads per sample. Sorted cells were lysed in RLT buffer and RNA was extracted with DNase-treated RNeasy Micro or Mini kits, depending on cell number. Each cell subset was processed on its own to prevent cross-contamination, while patient and healthy donor samples were processed together. The immunoSEQ multiplex PCR was used to amplify TCRB sequences from cDNA, generating 87-bp fragments that spanned the CDR3 region. The amplicons were sequenced using the Illumina HiSeq platform. In the source study's methods: PCR bias was corrected computationally using synthetic template baselines, and reads within Hamming distance 2 were collapsed, with unmergeable singletons discarded. Reads were aligned against IMGT so that V, D and J genes, CDR3 length and insertions or deletions at six rearrangement sites could be assigned. Within each subset, clonotype counts were normalized to sorted cell number, after which true diversity and Gini coefficients were computed with the tcR R package. Repertoire sharing was quantified using the overlap coefficient calculated on TCRB nucleotide sequences. Out-of-frame TCRB sequences from naive cells were analyzed as a proxy for the pre-selection repertoire. The immuneACCESS repertoire file appears here via TCRdb, limited to in-frame rearrangements. These files lack a portion of the clones; in checked studies, under half of the deficit traces to unresolved V genes, and the cause of the others is not known. V, J and clone size derive from that table, while D and trimming were established from the DNA sequence. The sample contains about 160,000 clones, roughly 59% of them found a single time. Jointly, the top ten make up around 0.096% of the sample.

Here is what the overall study found, with its caveats: The naive, central memory and regulatory TCRB repertoires appeared to resemble one another more closely among patients than among healthy donors. HLA sub-analyses involved small numbers of individuals, so any influence of HLA type on TCRB rearrangement remained unresolved. Patients with type 1 diabetes made fewer insertions and deleted more nucleotides at VDJ recombination sites, implying thymic rearrangement abnormalities. Because cDNA was sequenced instead of genomic DNA, activated cells with high expression could be over-represented, although the groups did not differ in activation or CD3 levels. Shorter templates might have been favored by PCR, but patient and control samples were amplified and corrected together, so both groups would have been affected equally by any skew. In all four CD4+ subsets, TCRB CDR3 length was moderately but significantly shorter in type 1 diabetes patients.

The junction carries 17 bases between V and J, which are trimmed by 7 bases and 4 bases respectively. Reading from cysteine to phenylalanine, the CDR3 counts 13 amino acids. The CDR3 DNA has 39 bases and is translated from base 1. CDR1 and CDR2, looked up from the germline V gene, are SQVTM and ANQGSEA. This clone was picked up a small number of times. No antigen is known for it. Base qualities are missing; no much larger clone stands one base away. Each donor gave one peripheral blood draw, averaging roughly 100 mL, which was collected into heparinised tubes. A BD FACSAria II and a panel including CD45RO, CCR7, CD25, CD127, CD95 and CD27 were used to sort naive, central memory, regulatory and stem cell-like memory CD4+ T cells. Purity was above 95% for every sorted population. PBMCs were isolated immediately by Lymphoprep density gradient centrifugation and stained directly without culture. So that batch effects would be minimized, each experiment stained and sorted samples in pairs, pairing one healthy donor with one patient.

This receptor was identified in a man aged 25 to 40 with type 1 diabetes. Recombination linked TRBV29-1 to TRBJ2-7; TRBD2 is a weak D gene call, 7 bases matching. Material: naive CD4+ T cells from blood. The cell subset or site label, as the study defines it: true naive CD4+ T cells. The DNA reads TGCAGCGCCGCCCGCGGGGGCGTATACGAGCAGTACTTC. This translates into CSAARGGVYEQYF.